This TCR beta chain was documented in a study of identical twins. This clonotype was seen only a few times. TCRdb reprocessed the 5' RACE reads via MiXCR and lists one record per CDR3 protein. The table lists hundreds of thousands of distinct CDR3 sequences, around 24% of them singletons. Germline V gives CDR1 SQVTM, CDR2 ANQGSEA. The CDR3 is 13 residues long. The V gene lost 2 bases and the J gene lost 6 bases, with 12 bases spanning the gap. The same data also contributed to another study, on yellow fever vaccine responses in identical twins.

The sequenced sample consisted of CD4+ T cells sorted from blood. The TCR originated in a woman between 18 and 29 years old in good health. The chain links TRBV29-1 to TRBJ2-3; D remains ambiguous. The CDR3 region has the DNA TGCAGCGTTGAATCGATCTCCTCCGATACGCAGTATTTT. It is translated as CSVESISSDTQYF.